This T cell receptor beta chain was identified during a study of blood T cell repertoires in COVID-19. The V gene's germline CDR1 is SGHNT and CDR2 YENEEA. The CDR3 runs 15 residues. After removal of 5 bases from V and 0 bases from J, the junction contained 4 bases not matched to a gene. Using immunoSEQ multiplex PCR, the repertoire was profiled, and TCRdb retains in-frame clones only, with some absent. The repertoire holds over 350,000 clones, with approximately 90% as singletons. The rearrangement links TRBV11-3 to TRBJ1-1; TRBD1 aligns across 9 bases. Sequencing was done on a sample of PBMCs or T cells enriched from blood (not recorded which). The TCR sequence derives from a middle-aged woman who had been exposed to COVID-19. The CDR3 here is CASSPRDRVNTEAFF. The CDR3, as DNA: TGTGCCAGCAGCCCACGGGACAGGGTGAACACTGAAGCTTTCTTT.